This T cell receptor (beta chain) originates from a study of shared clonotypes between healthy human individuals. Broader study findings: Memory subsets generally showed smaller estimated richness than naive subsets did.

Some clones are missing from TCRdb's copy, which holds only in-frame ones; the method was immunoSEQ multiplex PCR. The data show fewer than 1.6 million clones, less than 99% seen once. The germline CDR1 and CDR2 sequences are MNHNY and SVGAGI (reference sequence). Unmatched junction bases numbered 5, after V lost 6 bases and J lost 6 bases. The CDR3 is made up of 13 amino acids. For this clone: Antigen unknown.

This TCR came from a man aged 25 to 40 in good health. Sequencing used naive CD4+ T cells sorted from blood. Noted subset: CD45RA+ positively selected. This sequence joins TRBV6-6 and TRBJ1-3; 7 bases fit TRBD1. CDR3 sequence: CASRRTGENTIYF. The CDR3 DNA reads TGTGCCAGCAGGCGGACAGGCGAAAACACCATATATTTT.